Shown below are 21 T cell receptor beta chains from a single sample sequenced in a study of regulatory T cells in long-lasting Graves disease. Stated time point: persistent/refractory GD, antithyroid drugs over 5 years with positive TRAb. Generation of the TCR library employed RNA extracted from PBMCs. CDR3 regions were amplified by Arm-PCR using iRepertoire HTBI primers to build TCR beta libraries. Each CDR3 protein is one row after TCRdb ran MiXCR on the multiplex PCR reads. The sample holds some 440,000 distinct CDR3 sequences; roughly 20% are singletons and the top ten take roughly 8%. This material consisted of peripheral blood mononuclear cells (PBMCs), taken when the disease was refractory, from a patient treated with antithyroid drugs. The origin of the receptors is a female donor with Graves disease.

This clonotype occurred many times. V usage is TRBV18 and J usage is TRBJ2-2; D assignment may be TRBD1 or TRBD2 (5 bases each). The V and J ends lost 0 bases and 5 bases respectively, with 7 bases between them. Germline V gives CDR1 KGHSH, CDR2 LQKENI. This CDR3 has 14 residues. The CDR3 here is CASSPPGRTGELFF. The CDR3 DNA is TGTGCCAGCTCACCACCGGGACGGACCGGGGAGCTGTTTTTT.

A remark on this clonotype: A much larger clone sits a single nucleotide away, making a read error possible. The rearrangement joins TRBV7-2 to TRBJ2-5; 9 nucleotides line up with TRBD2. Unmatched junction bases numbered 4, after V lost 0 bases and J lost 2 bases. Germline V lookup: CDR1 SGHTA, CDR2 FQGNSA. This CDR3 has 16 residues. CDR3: CASSLAAGGRQETQYF. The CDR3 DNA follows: TGTGCCAGCAGCTTAGCAGCGGGAGGTCGACAAGAGACCCAGTACTTC.

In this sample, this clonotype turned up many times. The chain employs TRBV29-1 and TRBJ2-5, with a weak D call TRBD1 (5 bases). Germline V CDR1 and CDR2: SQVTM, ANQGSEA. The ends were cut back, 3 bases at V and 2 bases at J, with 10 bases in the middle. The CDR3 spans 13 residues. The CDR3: CSVETELQETQYF. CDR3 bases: TGCAGCGTTGAGACAGAACTACAAGAGACCCAGTACTTC.

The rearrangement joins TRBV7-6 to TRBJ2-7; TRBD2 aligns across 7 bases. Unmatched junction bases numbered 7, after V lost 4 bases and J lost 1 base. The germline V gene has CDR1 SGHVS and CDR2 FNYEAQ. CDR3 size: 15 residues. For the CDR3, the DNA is TGTGCCAGCAGCTATGAGCGGGACGGGTCCTACGAGCAGTACTTC. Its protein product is CASSYERDGSYEQYF.

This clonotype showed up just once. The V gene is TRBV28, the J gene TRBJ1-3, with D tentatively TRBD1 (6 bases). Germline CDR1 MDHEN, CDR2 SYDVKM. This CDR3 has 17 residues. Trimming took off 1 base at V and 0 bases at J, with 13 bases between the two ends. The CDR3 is CASSLLPDSDSGNTIYF. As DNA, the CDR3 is TGTGCCAGCAGTTTATTGCCGGACAGTGACTCTGGAAACACCATATATTTT.

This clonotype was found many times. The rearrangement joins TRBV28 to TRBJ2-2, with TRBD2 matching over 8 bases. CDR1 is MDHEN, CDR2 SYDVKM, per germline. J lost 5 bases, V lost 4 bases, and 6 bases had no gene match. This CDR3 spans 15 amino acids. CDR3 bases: TGTGCCAGCAGTTCGGGGGGGGCTGGAACCGGGGAGCTGTTTTTT. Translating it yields CASSSGGAGTGELFF.

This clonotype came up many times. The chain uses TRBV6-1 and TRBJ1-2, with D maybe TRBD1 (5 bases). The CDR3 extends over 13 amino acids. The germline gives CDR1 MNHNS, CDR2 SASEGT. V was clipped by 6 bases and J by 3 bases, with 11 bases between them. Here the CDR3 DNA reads TGTGCCAGCAGACTCGACAGATACTATGGCTACACCTTC. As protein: CASRLDRYYGYTF.

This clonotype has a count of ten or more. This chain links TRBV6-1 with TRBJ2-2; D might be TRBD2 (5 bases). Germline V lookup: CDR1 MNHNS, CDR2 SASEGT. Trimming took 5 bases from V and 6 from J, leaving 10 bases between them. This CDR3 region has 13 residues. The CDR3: CASSPAGAGELFF. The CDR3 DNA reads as TGTGCCAGCAGTCCCGCGGGTGCCGGGGAGCTGTTTTTT.

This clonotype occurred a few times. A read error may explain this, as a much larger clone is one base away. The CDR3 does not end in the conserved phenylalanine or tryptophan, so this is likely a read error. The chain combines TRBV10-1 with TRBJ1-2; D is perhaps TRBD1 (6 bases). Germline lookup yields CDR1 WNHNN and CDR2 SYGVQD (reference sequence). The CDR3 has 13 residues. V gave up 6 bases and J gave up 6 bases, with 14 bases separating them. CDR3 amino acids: CASRNQGSDGYTL. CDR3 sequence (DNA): TGCGCCAGCAGGAACCAGGGGTCTGATGGCTACACCCTC.

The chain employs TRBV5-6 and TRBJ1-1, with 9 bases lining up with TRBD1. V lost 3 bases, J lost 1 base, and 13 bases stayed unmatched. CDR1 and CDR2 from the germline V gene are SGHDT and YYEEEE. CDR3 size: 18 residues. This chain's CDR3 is CASSSPWVQGAQNTEAFF. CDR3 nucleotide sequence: TGTGCCAGCAGCTCCCCGTGGGTACAGGGGGCACAGAACACTGAAGCTTTCTTT.

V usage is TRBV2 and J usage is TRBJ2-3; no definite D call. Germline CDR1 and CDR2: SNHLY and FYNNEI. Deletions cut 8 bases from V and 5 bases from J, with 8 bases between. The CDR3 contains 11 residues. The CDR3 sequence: CASRYLDTQYF. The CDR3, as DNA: TGTGCCAGCCGTTACCTAGATACGCAGTATTTT.

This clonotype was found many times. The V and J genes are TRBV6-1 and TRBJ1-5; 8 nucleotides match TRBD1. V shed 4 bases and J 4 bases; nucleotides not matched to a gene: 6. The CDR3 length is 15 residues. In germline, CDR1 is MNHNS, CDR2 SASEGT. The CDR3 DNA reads TGTGCCAGCAGTGGCGACAGGGGAGGGAATCAGCCCCAGCATTTT. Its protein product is CASSGDRGGNQPQHF.

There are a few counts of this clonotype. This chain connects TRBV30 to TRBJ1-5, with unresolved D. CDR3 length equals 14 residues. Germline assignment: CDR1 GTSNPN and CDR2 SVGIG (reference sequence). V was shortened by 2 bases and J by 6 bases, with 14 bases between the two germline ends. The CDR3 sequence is CAWSTPSGIQPQHF. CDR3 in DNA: TGTGCCTGGAGTACCCCCAGTGGAATTCAGCCCCAGCATTTT.

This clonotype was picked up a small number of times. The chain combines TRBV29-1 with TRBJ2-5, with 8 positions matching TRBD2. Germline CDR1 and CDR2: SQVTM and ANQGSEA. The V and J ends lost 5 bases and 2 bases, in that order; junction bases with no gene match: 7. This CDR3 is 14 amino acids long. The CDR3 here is CSVTAGGLQETQYF. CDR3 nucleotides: TGCAGCGTTACGGCGGGAGGACTTCAAGAGACCCAGTACTTC.

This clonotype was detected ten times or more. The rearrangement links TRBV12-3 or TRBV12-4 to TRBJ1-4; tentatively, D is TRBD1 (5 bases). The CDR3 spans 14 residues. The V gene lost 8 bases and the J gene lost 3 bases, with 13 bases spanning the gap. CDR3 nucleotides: TGTGCCAGCGTCCCCCAGGGTGCTAATGAAAAACTGTTTTTT. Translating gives CASVPQGANEKLFF.

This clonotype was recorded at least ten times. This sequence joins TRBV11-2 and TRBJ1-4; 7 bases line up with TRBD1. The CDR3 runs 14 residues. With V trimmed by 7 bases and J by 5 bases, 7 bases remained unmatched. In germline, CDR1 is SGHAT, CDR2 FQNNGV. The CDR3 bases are TGTGCCAGCAACCAGGGGGGACCAAATGAAAAACTGTTTTTT. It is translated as CASNQGGPNEKLFF.

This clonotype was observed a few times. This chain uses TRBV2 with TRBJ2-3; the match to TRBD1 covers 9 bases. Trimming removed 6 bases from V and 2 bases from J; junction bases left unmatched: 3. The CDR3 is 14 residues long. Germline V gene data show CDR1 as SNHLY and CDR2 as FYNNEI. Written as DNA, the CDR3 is TGTGCCAGCAGAAGGACAGGGGTCACAGATACGCAGTATTTT. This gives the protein CASRRTGVTDTQYF.

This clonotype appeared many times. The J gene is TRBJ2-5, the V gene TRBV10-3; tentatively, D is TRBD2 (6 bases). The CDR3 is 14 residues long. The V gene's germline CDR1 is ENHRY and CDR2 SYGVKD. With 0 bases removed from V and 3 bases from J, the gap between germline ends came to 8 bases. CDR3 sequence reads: CAISESPGEETQYF. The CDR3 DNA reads TGTGCCATCAGTGAGTCCCCGGGGGAAGAGACCCAGTACTTC.

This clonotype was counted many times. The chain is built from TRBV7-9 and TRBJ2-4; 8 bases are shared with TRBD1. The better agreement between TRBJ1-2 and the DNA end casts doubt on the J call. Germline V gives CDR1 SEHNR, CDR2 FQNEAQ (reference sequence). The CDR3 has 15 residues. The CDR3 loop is CASSLAVGTGDGYTF. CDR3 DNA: TGTGCCAGCAGCTTAGCGGTAGGGACAGGTGATGGCTACACCTTC.

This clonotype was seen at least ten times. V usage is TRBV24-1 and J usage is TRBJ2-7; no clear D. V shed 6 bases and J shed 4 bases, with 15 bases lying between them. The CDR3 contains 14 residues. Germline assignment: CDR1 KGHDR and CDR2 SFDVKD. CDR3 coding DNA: TGTGCCACCAGTTCCTCGAGACTCAAGTACGAGCAGTACTTC. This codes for CATSSSRLKYEQYF.

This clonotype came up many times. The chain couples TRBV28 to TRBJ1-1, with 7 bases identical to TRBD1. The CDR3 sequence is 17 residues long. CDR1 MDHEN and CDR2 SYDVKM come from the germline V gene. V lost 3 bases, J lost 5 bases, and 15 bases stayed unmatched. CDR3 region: CASSFGDRGNSRTEAFF. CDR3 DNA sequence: TGTGCCAGCAGTTTTGGGGACAGAGGAAACAGTAGGACTGAAGCTTTCTTT.